This T cell receptor (beta chain) appears in the sequencing data of a study of technical replicates of blood from a few donors. Germline-derived CDR1 and CDR2 are SGHDT and YYEEEE. This CDR3 is 14 amino acids long. Profiling relied on immunoSEQ multiplex PCR, and the TCRdb table lists in-frame clones only, not all of them. Here the sample spans about 15,000 clones, approximately 88% being singletons. The clonotype comes from a human donor in good health. Sequencing used PBMCs. The V gene is TRBV5-6, the J gene TRBJ2-5; the match to TRBD2 covers 7 bases. The J call could be wrong; TRBJ2-7 is a better fit for the DNA end. The DNA for the CDR3 is TGTGCCAGCAGCTTGGATGGGAGGGGATACGAGCAGTACTTC. This encodes CASSLDGRGYEQYF.